Each of the 6 T cell receptor beta chains below was sequenced from the same sample in a study of T cells in Graves' hyperthyroidism and ophthalmopathy. The TCR beta CDR3 regions underwent amplification using RNA transcripts as the source. In the first-round RT-PCR of the TCR CDR3, the HTBI primer set was used. TCRdb processed the multiplex PCR reads anew with MiXCR; each CDR3 protein has one entry. The repertoire holds hundreds of thousands of distinct CDR3 sequences, with roughly a third as singletons. The sequencing input was blood. These receptors were taken from a woman in her forties with Graves' hyperthyroidism.

The chain couples TRBV2 to TRBJ1-4; D may be TRBD1 (5 bases). V was shortened by 8 bases and J by 10 bases, with 23 bases between the two germline ends. The CDR3 consists of 15 residues. Germline V CDR1 and CDR2: SNHLY, FYNNEI. CDR3 in DNA: TGTGCCAGCCTCGGGGTTTGGACAAACCTAGGAAAACTGTTTTTT. This gives the protein CASLGVWTNLGKLFF.

V and J are TRBV12-3 or TRBV12-4 and TRBJ2-2; 7 bases map to TRBD1. The CDR3 contains 14 residues. The V and J ends lost 6 bases and 7 bases, in that order; junction bases with no gene match: 8. CDR3 nucleotide sequence: TGTGCCAGCAGCCAGGGGGAGTGGCACGGGGAGCTGTTTTTT. This sequence encodes CASSQGEWHGELFF.

In DNA form, the CDR3 reads TGTGCCAGCAGCTACCAACCGCGACAGGGGGATCCTTACGAGCAGTACTTC. Its protein product is CASSYQPRQGDPYEQYF. This chain links TRBV7-2 with TRBJ2-7, with TRBD1 matching 9 bases. The V and J ends lost 4 bases and 4 bases, in that order; junction bases with no gene match: 14. The CDR3 length is 17 residues. Germline-derived CDR1 and CDR2 are SGHTA and FQGNSA.

This clonotype has a handful of counts. The chain is built from TRBV6-1 and TRBJ2-5, with TRBD2 as a possible D gene (5 bases). This CDR3 contains 14 residues. Per the germline V gene, CDR1 is MNHNS and CDR2 is SASEGT. V was clipped by 6 bases and J by 1 base, with 12 bases between them. Here the CDR3 DNA reads TGTGCCAGCAGCCGACGGGAAATCCAAGAGACCCAGTACTTC. This sequence encodes CASSRREIQETQYF.

Points on this clonotype: At one end the junction does not follow the germline gene, possibly because of a read error. This chain joins TRBV7-3 and TRBJ1-6; D gene unclear. The germline V gene encodes CDR1 SGHTA and CDR2 FQGTGA. This CDR3 is built from 15 residues. The CDR3 loop is CASSLLRGGSSPPHF. The DNA for the CDR3 is TGTGCCAGCAGCTTGTTACGGGGAGGGAGTTCACCCCCCCACTTT.

Ten or more counts support this clonotype. This chain connects TRBV24-1 to TRBJ1-4, with 9 bases fitting TRBD1. Germline V gene sequence: CDR1 KGHDR, CDR2 SFDVKD. This CDR3 has 15 residues. Germline trimming cut 4 bases from V and 6 bases from J; bases unmatched to any gene: 5. CDR3 bases: TGTGCCACCAGTGAAACAGGGGGCTCAGATGAAAAACTGTTTTTT. Translated, it gives CATSETGGSDEKLFF.